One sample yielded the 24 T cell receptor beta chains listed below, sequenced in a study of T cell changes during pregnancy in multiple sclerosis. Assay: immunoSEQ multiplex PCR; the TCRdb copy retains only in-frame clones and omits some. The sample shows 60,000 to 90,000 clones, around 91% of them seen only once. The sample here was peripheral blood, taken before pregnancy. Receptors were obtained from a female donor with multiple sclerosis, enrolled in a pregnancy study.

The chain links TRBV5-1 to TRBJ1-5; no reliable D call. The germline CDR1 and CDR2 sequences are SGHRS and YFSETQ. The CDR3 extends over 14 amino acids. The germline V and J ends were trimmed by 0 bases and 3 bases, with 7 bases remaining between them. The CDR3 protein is CASSLAGNNQPQHF. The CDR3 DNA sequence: TGCGCCAGCAGCTTGGCCGGTAACAATCAGCCCCAGCATTTT.

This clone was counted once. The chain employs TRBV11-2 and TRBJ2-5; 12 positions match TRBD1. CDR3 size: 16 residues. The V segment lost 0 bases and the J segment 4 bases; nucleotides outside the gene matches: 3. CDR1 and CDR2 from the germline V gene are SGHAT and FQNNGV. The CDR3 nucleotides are TGTGCCAGCAGCTTAGATCGGGACAGGGGGCTAGAGACCCAGTACTTC. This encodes CASSLDRDRGLETQYF.

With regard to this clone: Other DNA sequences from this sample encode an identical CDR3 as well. The CDR3 sequence: CASSLAAMNTEAFF. CDR3 bases: TGTGCCAGCAGCTTAGCGGCCATGAACACTGAAGCTTTCTTT. This chain joins TRBV7-9 and TRBJ1-1, with no clear D. V lost 0 bases to trimming and J lost 0 bases, with 5 bases between them. The CDR3 is made up of 14 amino acids. Per the germline V gene, CDR1 is SEHNR and CDR2 is FQNEAQ (reference sequence).

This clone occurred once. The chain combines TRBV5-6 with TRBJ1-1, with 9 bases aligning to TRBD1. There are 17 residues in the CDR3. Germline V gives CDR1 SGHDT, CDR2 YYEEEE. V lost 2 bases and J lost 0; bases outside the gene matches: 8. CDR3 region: CASSLQTGGLMNTEAFF. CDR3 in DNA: TGTGCCAGCAGCTTACAGACAGGGGGGCTGATGAACACTGAAGCTTTCTTT.

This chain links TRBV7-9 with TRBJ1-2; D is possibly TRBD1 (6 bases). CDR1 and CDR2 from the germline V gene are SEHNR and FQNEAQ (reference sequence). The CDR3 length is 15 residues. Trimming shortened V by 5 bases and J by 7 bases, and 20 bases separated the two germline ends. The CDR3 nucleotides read TGTGCCAGCAGCGCCGGGGGGGGCGGCGTCGCTGGCTACACCTTC. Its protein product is CASSAGGGGVAGYTF.

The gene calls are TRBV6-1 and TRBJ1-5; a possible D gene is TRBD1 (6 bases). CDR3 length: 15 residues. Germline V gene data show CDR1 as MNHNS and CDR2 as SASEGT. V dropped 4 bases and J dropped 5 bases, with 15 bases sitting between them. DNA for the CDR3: TGTGCCAGCAGTGCTGACAGGTGGGAGTATCAGCCCCAGCATTTT. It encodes CASSADRWEYQPQHF.

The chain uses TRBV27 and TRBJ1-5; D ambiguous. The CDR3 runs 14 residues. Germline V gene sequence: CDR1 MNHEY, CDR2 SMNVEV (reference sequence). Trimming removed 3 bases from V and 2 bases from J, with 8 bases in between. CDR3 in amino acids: CASSFGMGNQPQHF. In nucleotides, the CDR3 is TGTGCCAGCAGTTTCGGGATGGGCAATCAGCCCCAGCATTTT.

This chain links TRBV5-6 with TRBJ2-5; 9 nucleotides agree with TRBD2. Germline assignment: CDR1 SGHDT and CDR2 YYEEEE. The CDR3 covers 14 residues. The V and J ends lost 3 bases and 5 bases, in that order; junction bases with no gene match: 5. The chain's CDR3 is CASSSPRGGETQYF. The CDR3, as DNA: TGTGCCAGCAGCTCGCCGCGGGGGGGGGAGACCCAGTACTTC.

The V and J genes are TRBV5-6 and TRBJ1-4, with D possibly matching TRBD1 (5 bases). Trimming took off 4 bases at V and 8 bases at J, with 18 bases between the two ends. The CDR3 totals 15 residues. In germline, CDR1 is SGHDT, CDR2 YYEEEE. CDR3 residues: CASSHWGGGEEKLFF. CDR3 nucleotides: TGTGCCAGCAGCCACTGGGGGGGAGGGGAAGAAAAACTGTTTTTT. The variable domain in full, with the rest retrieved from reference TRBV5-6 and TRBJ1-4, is DAGVTQSPTHLIKTRGQQVTLRCSPKSGHDTVSWYQQALGQGPQFIFQYYEEEERQRGNFPDRFSGHQFPNYSSELNVNALLLGDSALYLCASSHWGGGEEKLFFGSGTQLSVL.

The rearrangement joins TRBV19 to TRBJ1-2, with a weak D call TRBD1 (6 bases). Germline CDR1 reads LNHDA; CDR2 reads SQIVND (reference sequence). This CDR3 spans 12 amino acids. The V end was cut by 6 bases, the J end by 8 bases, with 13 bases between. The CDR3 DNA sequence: TGTGCCAGTAGGAGGGACACTAAAGGCTACACCTTC. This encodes CASRRDTKGYTF.

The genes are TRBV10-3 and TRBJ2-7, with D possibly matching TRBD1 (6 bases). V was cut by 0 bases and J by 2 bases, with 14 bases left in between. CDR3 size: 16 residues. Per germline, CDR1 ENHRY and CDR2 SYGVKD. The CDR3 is CAISESWGLDAYEQYF. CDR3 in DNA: TGTGCCATCAGTGAGTCTTGGGGGCTTGATGCCTACGAGCAGTACTTC.

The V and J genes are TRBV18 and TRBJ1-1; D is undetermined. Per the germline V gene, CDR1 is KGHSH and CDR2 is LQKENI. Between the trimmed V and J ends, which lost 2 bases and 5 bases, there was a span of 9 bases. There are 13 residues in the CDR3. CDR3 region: CASSPSPGTEAFF. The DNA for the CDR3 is TGTGCCAGCTCACCAAGCCCGGGGACTGAAGCTTTCTTT.

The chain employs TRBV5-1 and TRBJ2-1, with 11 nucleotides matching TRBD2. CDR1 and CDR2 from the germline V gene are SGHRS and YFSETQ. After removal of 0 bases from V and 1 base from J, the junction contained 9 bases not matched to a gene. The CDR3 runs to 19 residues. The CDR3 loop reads CASSLVGSGGASSYNEQFF. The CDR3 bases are TGCGCCAGCAGCTTGGTGGGTAGCGGGGGGGCCTCTTCCTACAATGAGCAGTTCTTC.

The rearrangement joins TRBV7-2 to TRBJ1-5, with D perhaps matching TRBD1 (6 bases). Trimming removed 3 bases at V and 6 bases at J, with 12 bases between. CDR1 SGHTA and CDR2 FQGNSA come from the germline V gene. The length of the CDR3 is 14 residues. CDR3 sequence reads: CASSFGGAFQPQHF. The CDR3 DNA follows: TGTGCCAGCAGCTTCGGGGGGGCCTTTCAGCCCCAGCATTTT. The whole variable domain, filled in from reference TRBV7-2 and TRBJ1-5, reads GAGVSQSPSNKVTEKGKDVELRCDPISGHTALYWYRQSLGQGLEFLIYFQGNSAPDKSGLPSDRFSAERTGGSVSTLTIQRTQQEDSAVYLCASSFGGAFQPQHFGDGTRLSIL.

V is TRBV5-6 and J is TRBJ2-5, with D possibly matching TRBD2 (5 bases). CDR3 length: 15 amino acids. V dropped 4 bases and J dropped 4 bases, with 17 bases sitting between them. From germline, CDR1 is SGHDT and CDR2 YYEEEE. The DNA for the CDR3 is TGTGCCAGCAGCCCTCTAGAGACTATAGGAGAGACCCAGTACTTC. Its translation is CASSPLETIGETQYF.

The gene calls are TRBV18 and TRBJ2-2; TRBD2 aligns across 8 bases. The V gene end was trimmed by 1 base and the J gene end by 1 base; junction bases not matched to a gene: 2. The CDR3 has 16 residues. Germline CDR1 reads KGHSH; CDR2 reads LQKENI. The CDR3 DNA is TGTGCCAGCTCACCACTGCTAGCGGGGAACACCGGGGAGCTGTTTTTT. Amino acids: CASSPLLAGNTGELFF.

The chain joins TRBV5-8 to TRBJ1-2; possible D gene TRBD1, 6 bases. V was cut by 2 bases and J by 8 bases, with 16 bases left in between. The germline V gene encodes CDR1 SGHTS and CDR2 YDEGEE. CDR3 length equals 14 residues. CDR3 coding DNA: TGTGCCAGCAGCTTAAACCACAGGGTAGAAGGCTACACCTTC. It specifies CASSLNHRVEGYTF.

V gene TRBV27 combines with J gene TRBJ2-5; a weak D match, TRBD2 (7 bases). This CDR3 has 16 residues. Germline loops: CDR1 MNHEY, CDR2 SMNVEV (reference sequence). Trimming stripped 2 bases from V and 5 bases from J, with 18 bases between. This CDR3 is CASSLHRGGGAETQYF. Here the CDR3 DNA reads TGTGCCAGCAGTTTACATAGGGGAGGGGGGGCCGAGACCCAGTACTTC.

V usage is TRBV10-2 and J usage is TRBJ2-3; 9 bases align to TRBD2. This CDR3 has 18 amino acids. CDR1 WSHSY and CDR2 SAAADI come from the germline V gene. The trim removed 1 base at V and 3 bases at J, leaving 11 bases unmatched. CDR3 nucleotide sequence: TGCGCCAGCAGTGAGTGGGGTGTGGCGGGGGGGCCAACAGATACGCAGTATTTT. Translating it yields CASSEWGVAGGPTDTQYF.

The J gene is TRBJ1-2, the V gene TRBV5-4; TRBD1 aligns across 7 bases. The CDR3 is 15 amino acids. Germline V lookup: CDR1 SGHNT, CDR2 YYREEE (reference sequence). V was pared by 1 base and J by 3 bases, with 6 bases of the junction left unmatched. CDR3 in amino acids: CASSLTGTADYGYTF. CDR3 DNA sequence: TGTGCCAGCAGCTTGACCGGGACAGCGGACTATGGCTACACCTTC. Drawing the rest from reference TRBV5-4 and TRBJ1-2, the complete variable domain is ETGVTQSPTHLIKTRGQQVTLRCSSQSGHNTVSWYQQALGQGPQFIFQYYREEENGRGNFPPRFSGLQFPNYSSELNVNALELDDSALYLCASSLTGTADYGYTFGSGTRLTVV.

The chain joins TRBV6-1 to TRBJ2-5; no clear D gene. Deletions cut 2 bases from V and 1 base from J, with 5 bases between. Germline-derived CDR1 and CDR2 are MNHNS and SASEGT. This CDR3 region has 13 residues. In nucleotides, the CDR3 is TGTGCCAGCAGTGAAAGCCTCCAAGAGACCCAGTACTTC. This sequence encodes CASSESLQETQYF.

CDR3 residues: CASSEGRPRRDGNTIYF. The CDR3 nucleotides read TGTGCCAGCAGTGAAGGAAGGCCCCGCAGGGATGGAAACACCATATATTTT. The gene calls are TRBV6-1 and TRBJ1-3, with a possible D match to TRBD1 (5 bases). This CDR3 is 17 amino acids long. The germline V gene encodes CDR1 MNHNS and CDR2 SASEGT. Trimming took 1 base from V and 3 from J, leaving 16 bases between them.

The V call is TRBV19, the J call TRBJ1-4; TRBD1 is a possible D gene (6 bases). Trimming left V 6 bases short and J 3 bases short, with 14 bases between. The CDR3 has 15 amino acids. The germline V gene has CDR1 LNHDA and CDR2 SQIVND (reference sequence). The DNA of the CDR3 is TGTGCCAGTAGACTCACAGGGATGGCTAATGAAAAACTGTTTTTT. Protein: CASRLTGMANEKLFF.

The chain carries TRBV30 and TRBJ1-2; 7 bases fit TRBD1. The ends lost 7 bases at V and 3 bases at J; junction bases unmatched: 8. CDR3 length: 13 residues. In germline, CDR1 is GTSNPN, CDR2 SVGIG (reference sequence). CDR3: CAFQGGRDYGYTF. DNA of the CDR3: TGTGCCTTTCAGGGGGGTAGAGACTATGGCTACACCTTC. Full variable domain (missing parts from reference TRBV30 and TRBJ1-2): SQTIHQWPATLVQPVGSPLSLECTVEGTSNPNLYWYRQAAGRGLQLLFYSVGIGQISSEVPQNLSASRPQDRQFILSSKKLLLSDSGFYLCAFQGGRDYGYTFGSGTRLTVV.